One and the same sample provided the 26 T cell receptor beta chains below, sequenced in a study of T cell responses to AZD1222 COVID-19 vaccine. Generated by immunoSEQ multiplex PCR, the TCRdb table keeps only in-frame clones and is missing some. This repertoire shows roughly 100,000 clones, about nine tenths found once; its top ten account for 4% to 5.5%. The input for sequencing was peripheral blood, taken on day 0 of AZD1222 vaccination. These receptors were obtained from an adult in good health.

As DNA, the CDR3 is TGTGCCAGCAGGAGGGCTAATGCGCCTCCTTTCACAGATACGCAGTATTTT. This codes for CASRRANAPPFTDTQYF. The chain recombines TRBV7-8 with TRBJ2-3; D perhaps matches TRBD2 (5 bases). Trimming stripped 6 bases from V and 2 bases from J, with 21 bases between. CDR3 length: 17 residues. Germline CDR1 reads SGHVS; CDR2 reads FQNEAQ.

The genes are TRBV12-5 and TRBJ1-5, with a weak D call TRBD1 (5 bases). The CDR3 sequence is 14 residues long. V was cut by 1 base and J by 8 bases, with 12 bases left in between. Germline V gene lookup returns CDR1 LGHNT and CDR2 FRNRAP. DNA of the CDR3: TGTGCTAGTGGTTTGGGTCGCCAGGGCGAGCCCCAGCATTTT. Translated, it gives CASGLGRQGEPQHF.

This clone was observed a handful of times. V and J are TRBV6-5 and TRBJ2-7, with D perhaps given as TRBD1 or TRBD2 (6 bases each). V dropped 2 bases and J dropped 2 bases, with 16 bases sitting between them. Looked up from germline, CDR1 is MNHEY and CDR2 is SVGAGI. The CDR3 contains 16 residues. The CDR3 DNA reads TGTGCCAGCAGTTACATGGGGGGCAGGGGAACCTACGAGCAGTACTTC. Translation: CASSYMGGRGTYEQYF.

The rearrangement joins TRBV18 to TRBJ1-6; TRBD1 matches 10 bases. Trimming cost V 4 bases and J 9 bases; bases outside gene matches: 15. Per germline, CDR1 KGHSH and CDR2 LQKENI. The CDR3 length is 18 residues. The CDR3 DNA follows: TGTGCCAGCTCACTCACAAACACCGGGACAGGGGACCCTTCACCCCTCCACTTT. Its translation is CASSLTNTGTGDPSPLHF. The full variable domain, completed using reference TRBV18 and TRBJ1-6, is NAGVMQNPRHLVRRRGQEARLRCSPMKGHSHVYWYRQLPEEGLKFMVYLQKENIIDESGMPKERFSAEFPKEGPSILRIQQVVRGDSAAYFCASSLTNTGTGDPSPLHFGNGTRLTVT.

This clone was detected once. This chain uses TRBV7-3 with TRBJ2-6; no clear D gene. V gave up 4 bases and J gave up 2 bases, with 15 bases separating them. The CDR3 covers 17 residues. From germline, CDR1 is SGHTA and CDR2 FQGTGA. CDR3 in DNA: TGTGCCAGCAGCTCCGAAGGTGTCTGGACTGGGGCCAACGTCCTGACTTTC. Amino acid sequence: CASSSEGVWTGANVLTF.

The V call is TRBV4-2, the J call TRBJ1-2; 7 nucleotides agree with TRBD1. CDR1 is LGHNA and CDR2 is YNFKEQ in the germline V gene. The CDR3 extends over 14 amino acids. J was trimmed by 6 bases and V by 2 bases; bases with no gene match: 6. The CDR3 here is CASSQKGRGDGYTF. The CDR3 coding sequence is TGTGCCAGCAGCCAAAAGGGCAGGGGGGATGGCTACACCTTC.

This clone came up a few times. The chain joins TRBV2 to TRBJ1-5; D is unclear. Trimming left V 7 bases short and J 0 bases short, with 19 bases between. Germline lookup yields CDR1 SNHLY and CDR2 FYNNEI. The CDR3 extends over 17 amino acids. CDR3 in amino acids: CASTQRASSFSNQPQHF. CDR3 nucleotide sequence: TGTGCCAGCACCCAAAGGGCGAGTTCGTTTAGCAATCAGCCCCAGCATTTT.

V is TRBV6-6 and J is TRBJ2-1; 9 bases match TRBD2. The CDR3 is made up of 16 amino acids. Germline V gene lookup returns CDR1 MNHNY and CDR2 SVGAGI (reference sequence). V lost 2 bases to trimming and J lost 3 bases; unmatched junction nucleotides: 5. The CDR3 sequence is CASSYNSGGIYNEQFF. Here the CDR3 DNA reads TGTGCCAGCAGTTACAACAGCGGGGGGATCTACAATGAGCAGTTCTTC.

V and J are TRBV5-1 and TRBJ1-3; maybe TRBD1 (6 bases). This CDR3 is 16 amino acids long. Trimming pared 4 bases from V and 0 bases from J, leaving 14 bases between. Germline assignment: CDR1 SGHRS and CDR2 YFSETQ. CDR3 sequence (DNA): TGCGCCAGCAGCCAGAGGGGGGCTAACTCTGGAAACACCATATATTTT. Its translation: CASSQRGANSGNTIYF.

The chain has TRBV29-1 and TRBJ2-7; D possibly corresponds to TRBD1 (6 bases). Trimming removed 6 bases at V and 7 bases at J, with 19 bases between. The CDR3 length is 13 residues. The germline CDR1 and CDR2 sequences are SQVTM and ANQGSEA. The CDR3: CSVLGAGVGEQYF. In nucleotides, the CDR3 is TGCAGCGTCCTCGGGGCAGGGGTGGGAGAGCAGTACTTC.

This chain uses TRBV5-1 with TRBJ1-1; unclear D gene. Germline V gives CDR1 SGHRS, CDR2 YFSETQ. The CDR3 extends over 14 amino acids. Trimming cost V 0 bases and J 1 base, with 7 bases left between them. The CDR3 DNA reads TGCGCCAGCAGCTTGGTGGCTACGAACACTGAAGCTTTCTTT. It codes for CASSLVATNTEAFF.

V is TRBV6-5 and J is TRBJ2-7; 10 nucleotides align to TRBD1. The CDR3 runs to 14 residues. Germline CDR1 reads MNHEY; CDR2 reads SVGAGI. The ends lost 5 bases at V and 4 bases at J; junction bases unmatched: 5. The CDR3 coding sequence is TGTGCCAGCAGTAACGACAGGGGGCTGTACGAGCAGTACTTC. It specifies CASSNDRGLYEQYF.

The rearrangement uses TRBV4-1 and TRBJ1-1; D unresolved. Trimming removed 2 bases from V and 1 base from J, with 8 bases in between. The CDR3 loop spans 14 amino acids. CDR1 and CDR2 from the germline V gene are MGHRA and YSYEKL. The CDR3 nucleotides read TGCGCCAGCAGCCAATGGGGAAGGAACACTGAAGCTTTCTTT. It translates to CASSQWGRNTEAFF.

The J gene is TRBJ1-3, the V gene TRBV7-8; no clear D gene. The CDR3 sequence is 14 residues long. Trimming removed 5 bases at V and 2 bases at J, with 10 bases between. Looked up from germline, CDR1 is SGHVS and CDR2 is FQNEAQ. This CDR3 reads CASSADPTGNTIYF. The CDR3 nucleotides are TGTGCCAGCAGCGCCGATCCAACTGGAAACACCATATATTTT.

This clone showed up just once. The chain joins TRBV19 to TRBJ1-5; the D is unclear. CDR1 and CDR2 (germline): LNHDA, SQIVND (reference sequence). Trimming took 2 bases from V and 7 from J, leaving 15 bases between them. The CDR3 covers 15 residues. The DNA of the CDR3 is TGTGCCAGTAGTATATCCCCGATGGCGGGCCAGCCCCAGCATTTT. The encoded protein is CASSISPMAGQPQHF. Using reference TRBV19 and TRBJ1-5 for the parts outside the CDR3, the full variable domain is DGGITQSPKYLFRKEGQNVTLSCEQNLNHDAMYWYRQDPGQGLRLIYYSQIVNDFQKGDIAEGYSVSREKKESFPLTVTSAQKNPTAFYLCASSISPMAGQPQHFGDGTRLSIL.

The gene calls are TRBV12-3 or TRBV12-4 and TRBJ2-7; TRBD1 aligns across 7 bases. This CDR3 comprises 13 residues. V was pared by 6 bases and J by 2 bases, with 4 bases of the junction left unmatched. The CDR3 loop is CASRITGAYEQYF. CDR3 sequence (DNA): TGTGCCAGCAGGATAACAGGGGCCTACGAGCAGTACTTC.

The rearrangement links TRBV7-2 to TRBJ2-5; TRBD2 agrees at 7 bases. The CDR3 is 17 amino acids. With 1 base clipped from V and 0 bases from J, the junction kept 8 bases outside the gene matches. Germline V gene sequence: CDR1 SGHTA, CDR2 FQGNSA. The CDR3 spells CASSLGVGRGYQETQYF. DNA of the CDR3: TGTGCCAGCAGCTTAGGTGTGGGGCGGGGGTACCAAGAGACCCAGTACTTC.

This clone occurred once. The J gene is TRBJ1-2, the V gene TRBV4-2; a possible D gene is TRBD1 (5 bases). In germline, CDR1 is LGHNA, CDR2 YNFKEQ. Trimming removed 1 base at V and 8 bases at J, with 17 bases between. The CDR3 runs 15 residues. The CDR3 spells CASSQAGEKTRGYTF. The CDR3 DNA follows: TGTGCCAGCAGCCAAGCGGGGGAGAAAACGAGGGGCTACACCTTC.

The genes are TRBV7-8 and TRBJ2-7; D not certain. Trimming pared 1 base from V and 4 bases from J, leaving 11 bases between. There are 14 residues in the CDR3. Germline V lookup: CDR1 SGHVS, CDR2 FQNEAQ. The CDR3 loop is CASSLVGQPYEQYF. CDR3 in DNA: TGTGCCAGCAGCTTAGTAGGCCAGCCATACGAGCAGTACTTC. Together with reference TRBV7-8 and TRBJ2-7, the CDR3 gives the full variable domain: GAGVSQSPRYKVAKRGQDVALRCDPISGHVSLFWYQQALGQGPEFLTYFQNEAQLDKSGLPSDRFFAERPEGSVSTLKIQRTQQEDSAVYLCASSLVGQPYEQYFGPGTRLTVT.

The chain joins TRBV18 to TRBJ2-3; D remains ambiguous. The germline CDR1 and CDR2 sequences are KGHSH and LQKENI. V was clipped by 0 bases and J by 0 bases, with 1 base between them. This CDR3 has 13 residues. The CDR3 spells CASSPPSTDTQYF. DNA for the CDR3: TGTGCCAGCTCACCACCTAGCACAGATACGCAGTATTTT.

This clone has just one count. The rearrangement links TRBV30 to TRBJ1-3, with unresolved D. The CDR3 spans 12 residues. CDR1 GTSNPN and CDR2 SVGIG come from the germline V gene (reference sequence). V was pared by 0 bases and J by 7 bases, with 7 bases between. The chain's CDR3 is CAWSVNGNTIYF. The DNA of the CDR3 is TGTGCCTGGAGTGTAAACGGGAACACCATATATTTT.

This clone showed up just once. An end of the junction differs from the germline gene, which may be a read error. The chain is built from TRBV6-6 and TRBJ1-2; D might be TRBD1 (5 bases). This CDR3 region has 9 residues. CDR1 MNHNY and CDR2 SVGAGI come from the germline V gene (reference sequence). The CDR3 DNA reads TGTGCCAGCAGGCCCAGGGTTCGGTTT. Amino acid sequence: CASRPRVRF.

The chain has TRBV18 and TRBJ2-7; no reliable D call. The CDR3 runs 14 residues. The germline V gene encodes CDR1 KGHSH and CDR2 LQKENI. The ends were cut back, 0 bases at V and 1 base at J, with 7 bases in the middle. CDR3 region: CASSPPSGSYEQYF. In DNA form, the CDR3 reads TGTGCCAGCTCACCACCGTCCGGGTCCTACGAGCAGTACTTC.

The chain couples TRBV5-6 to TRBJ1-2; 8 bases agree with TRBD1. After removal of 4 bases from V and 5 bases from J, the junction contained 10 bases not matched to a gene. Per germline, CDR1 SGHDT and CDR2 YYEEEE. The CDR3 extends over 15 amino acids. CDR3 sequence: CASSRAGDRSYGYTF. The CDR3 DNA reads as TGTGCCAGCAGCCGGGCGGGGGACAGGTCTTATGGCTACACCTTC.

Concerning this clone itself: Just one base apart from a much larger clone, this may be a read error. The rearrangement links TRBV7-9 to TRBJ1-1; D ambiguous. V lost 2 bases, J lost 1 base, and 5 bases lay in between. There are 13 residues in the CDR3. Germline V gene lookup returns CDR1 SEHNR and CDR2 FQNEAQ (reference sequence). This CDR3 is CASSLLGNTEAFF. The DNA for the CDR3 is TGTGCCAGCAGCTTATTGGGGAACACTGAAGCTTTCTTT.

The chain employs TRBV4-3 and TRBJ2-7; D call uncertain. The V gene's germline CDR1 is LGHNA and CDR2 YSLEER. Trimming cost V 2 bases and J 1 base, with 12 bases left between them. This CDR3 has 15 residues. The CDR3 region has the DNA TGCGCCAGCAGCCAAAATTACCCCGTTTCCTACGAGCAGTACTTC. Translated, it gives CASSQNYPVSYEQYF.